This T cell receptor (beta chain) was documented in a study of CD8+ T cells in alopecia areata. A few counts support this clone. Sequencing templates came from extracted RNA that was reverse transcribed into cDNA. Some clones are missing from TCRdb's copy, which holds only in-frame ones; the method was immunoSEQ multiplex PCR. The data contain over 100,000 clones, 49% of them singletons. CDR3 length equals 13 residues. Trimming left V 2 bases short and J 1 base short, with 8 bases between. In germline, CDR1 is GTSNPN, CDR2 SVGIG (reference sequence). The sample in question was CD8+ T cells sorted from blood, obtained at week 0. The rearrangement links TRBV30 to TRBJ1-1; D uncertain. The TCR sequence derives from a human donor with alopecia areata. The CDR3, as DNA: TGTGCCTGGAGTATACAAGGGAACACTGAAGCTTTCTTT. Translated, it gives CAWSIQGNTEAFF.